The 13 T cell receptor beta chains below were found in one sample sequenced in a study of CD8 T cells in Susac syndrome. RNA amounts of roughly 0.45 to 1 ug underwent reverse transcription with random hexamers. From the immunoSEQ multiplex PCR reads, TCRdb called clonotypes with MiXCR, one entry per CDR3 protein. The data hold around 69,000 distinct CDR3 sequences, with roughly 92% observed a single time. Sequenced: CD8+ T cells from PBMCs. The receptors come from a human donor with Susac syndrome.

CDR3 nucleotides: TGTGCCAGCAGCCAAGGCGGCCATCCCGGCAGGGAGCTGTTTTTT. It encodes CASSQGGHPGRELFF. V is TRBV4-2 and J is TRBJ2-2, with D hard to call. The CDR3 spans 15 residues. Per the germline V gene, CDR1 is LGHNA and CDR2 is YNFKEQ. V was trimmed by 1 base and J by 9 bases, leaving 15 bases between them.

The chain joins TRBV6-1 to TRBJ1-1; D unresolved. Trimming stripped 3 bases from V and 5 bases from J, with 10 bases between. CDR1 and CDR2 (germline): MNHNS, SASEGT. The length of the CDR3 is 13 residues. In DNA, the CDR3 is TGTGCCAGCAGTGACCCGGGTAAAACTGAAGCTTTCTTT. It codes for CASSDPGKTEAFF.

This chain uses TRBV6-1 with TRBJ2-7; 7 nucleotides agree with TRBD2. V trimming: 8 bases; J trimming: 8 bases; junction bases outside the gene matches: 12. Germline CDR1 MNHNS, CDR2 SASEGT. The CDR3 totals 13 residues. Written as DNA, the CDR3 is TGTGCCAGCCGATGGGAGGGCCGTCCCAAGCAGTACTTC. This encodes CASRWEGRPKQYF.

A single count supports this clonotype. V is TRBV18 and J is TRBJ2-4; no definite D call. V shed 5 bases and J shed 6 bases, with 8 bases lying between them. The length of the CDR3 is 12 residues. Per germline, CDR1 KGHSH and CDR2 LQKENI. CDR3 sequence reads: CASSSYGNIQYF. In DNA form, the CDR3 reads TGTGCCAGCTCAAGCTACGGAAACATTCAGTACTTC. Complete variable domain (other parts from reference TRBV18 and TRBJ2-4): NAGVMQNPRHLVRRRGQEARLRCSPMKGHSHVYWYRQLPEEGLKFMVYLQKENIIDESGMPKERFSAEFPKEGPSILRIQQVVRGDSAAYFCASSSYGNIQYFGAGTRLSVL.

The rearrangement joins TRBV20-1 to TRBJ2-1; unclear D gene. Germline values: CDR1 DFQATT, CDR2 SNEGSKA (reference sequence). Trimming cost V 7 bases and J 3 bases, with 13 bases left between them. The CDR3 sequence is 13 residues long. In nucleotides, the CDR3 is TGCAGTGTTTGGCTATGGTACTACAATGAGCAGTTCTTC. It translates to CSVWLWYYNEQFF.

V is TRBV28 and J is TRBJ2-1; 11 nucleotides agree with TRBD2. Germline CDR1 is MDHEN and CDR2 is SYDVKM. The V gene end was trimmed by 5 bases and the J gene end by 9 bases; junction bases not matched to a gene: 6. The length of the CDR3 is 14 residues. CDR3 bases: TGTGCCAGCAGTCCTAGCGGGAGGAGGGGTGAGCAGTTCTTC. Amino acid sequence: CASSPSGRRGEQFF.

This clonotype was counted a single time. The CDR3 coding sequence is TGTGCCAGCAGCTTGGCCAACGGGCGAACTGGAAACACCATATATTTT. Its translation: CASSLANGRTGNTIYF. The gene calls are TRBV5-5 and TRBJ1-3; D unclear. The CDR3 length is 16 residues. CDR1 SGHKS and CDR2 YYEKEE come from the germline V gene (reference sequence). Trimming took 0 bases from V and 2 from J, leaving 12 bases between them. The entire variable domain, with the rest obtained from reference TRBV5-5 and TRBJ1-3, is as follows: DAGVTQSPTHLIKTRGQQVTLRCSPISGHKSVSWYQQVLGQGPQFIFQYYEKEERGRGNFPDRFSARQFPNYSSELNVNALLLGDSALYLCASSLANGRTGNTIYFGEGSWLTVV.

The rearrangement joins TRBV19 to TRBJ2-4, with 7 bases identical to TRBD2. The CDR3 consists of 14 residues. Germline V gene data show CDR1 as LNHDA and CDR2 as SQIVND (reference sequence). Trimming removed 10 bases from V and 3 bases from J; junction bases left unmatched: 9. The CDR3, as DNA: TGTGCCACCAAAGCCGGGAGGAACAAAAACATTCAGTACTTC. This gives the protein CATKAGRNKNIQYF.

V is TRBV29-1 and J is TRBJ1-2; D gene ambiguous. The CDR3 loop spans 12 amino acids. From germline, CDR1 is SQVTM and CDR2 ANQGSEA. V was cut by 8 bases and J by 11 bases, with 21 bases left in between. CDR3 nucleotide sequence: TGCAGCCCAGCTCGGGGTGGGGTTAGGTACACCTTC. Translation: CSPARGGVRYTF.

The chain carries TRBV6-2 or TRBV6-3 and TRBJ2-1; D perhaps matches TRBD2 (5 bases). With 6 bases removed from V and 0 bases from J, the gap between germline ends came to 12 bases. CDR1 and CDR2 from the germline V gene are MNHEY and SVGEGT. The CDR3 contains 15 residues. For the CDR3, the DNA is TGTGCCAGCAGCGAGCGGAGGAGCTCCTACAATGAGCAGTTCTTC. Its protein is CASSERRSSYNEQFF.

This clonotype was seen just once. Written as DNA, the CDR3 is TGCAGTGCTGATACTAGTTCACTAACCTACGAGCAGTACTTC. Translated: CSADTSSLTYEQYF. The chain carries TRBV20-1 and TRBJ2-7; a weak D match, TRBD2 (5 bases). V lost 5 bases to trimming and J lost 2 bases, with 16 bases between them. This CDR3 spans 14 amino acids. Germline V gives CDR1 DFQATT, CDR2 SNEGSKA (reference sequence).

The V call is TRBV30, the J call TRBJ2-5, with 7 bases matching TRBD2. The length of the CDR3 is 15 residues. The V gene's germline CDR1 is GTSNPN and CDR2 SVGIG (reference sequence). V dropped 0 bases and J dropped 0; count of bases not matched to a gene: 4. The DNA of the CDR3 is TGTGCCTGGAGTGTACTGCGGGGGTACCAAGAGACCCAGTACTTC. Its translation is CAWSVLRGYQETQYF. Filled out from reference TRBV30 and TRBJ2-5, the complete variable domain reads SQTIHQWPATLVQPVGSPLSLECTVEGTSNPNLYWYRQAAGRGLQLLFYSVGIGQISSEVPQNLSASRPQDRQFILSSKKLLLSDSGFYLCAWSVLRGYQETQYFGPGTRLLVL.

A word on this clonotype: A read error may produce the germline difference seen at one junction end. The CDR3 DNA reads as TGTGCCAGCAGCGTGTTTAGCGGGAGCGAGCCGTTCTTC. Protein product: CASSVFSGSEPFF. This rearrangement joins TRBV5-6 to TRBJ2-1; 9 nucleotides agree with TRBD2. The CDR3 is 13 residues long. Germline CDR1 reads SGHDT; CDR2 reads YYEEEE.